This note documents a single T cell receptor (beta chain) sequence. Method: immunoSEQ multiplex PCR; TCRdb's copy keeps in-frame clones and lacks some. This table has some 200,000 clones, roughly 80% appearing once. This record belongs to a study of blood T cell repertoires in COVID-19. This CDR3 has 16 residues. In germline, CDR1 is LGHDT, CDR2 YNNKEL (reference sequence). J was trimmed by 5 bases and V by 0 bases; bases with no gene match: 7. The sequence derives from a woman at least 80 years old with acute or convalescent COVID-19. Material for sequencing was peripheral blood. The chain uses TRBV3-1 (or the pseudogene TRBV3-2) and TRBJ2-5; 9 bases are shared with TRBD1. CDR3 loop: CASSQEGAGQGETQYF. CDR3 DNA: TGTGCCAGCAGCCAAGAAGGCGCTGGACAGGGGGAGACCCAGTACTTC.